This T cell receptor beta chain was found in a study of immune evolution from preneoplasia to lung adenocarcinoma. TCRdb's table, derived via immunoSEQ multiplex PCR, lists solely in-frame clones and lacks some. The profile shows about 4,800 clones, roughly 82% of them singletons. Findings of the study overall: Highest clonality occurred in KRAS-mutant, not EGFR-mutant or double wild-type, nodules.

As concerns this clone: Its antigen is not identified.

The germline V and J ends were trimmed by 3 bases and 4 bases, with 13 bases remaining between them. CDR1 is MNHEY, CDR2 SMNVEV, per germline (reference sequence). The CDR3 consists of 14 residues. The chain carries TRBV27 and TRBJ2-7; the D gene is possibly TRBD1 (6 bases). The sequencing sample was made of FFPE lung adenocarcinoma in situ tissue. The clonotype comes from a person aged 65 to 85 with lung adenocarcinoma. Here the CDR3 DNA reads TGTGCCAGCAGTTTGCACACAGGGTTGTACGAGCAGTACTTC. Its translation: CASSLHTGLYEQYF.